This TCR beta chain was captured in a study of cytomegalovirus exposure and HLA in healthy donors. Primers: 60 Vbeta forward and 13 Jbeta reverse. Libraries were prepared by immunoSEQ multiplex PCR; TCRdb keeps only in-frame clonotypes and omits some of them. In the table there are about 140,000 clones, approximately 82% of which are singletons. CDR3 length: 18 residues. Germline V lookup: CDR1 LNHDA, CDR2 SQIVND (reference sequence). V lost 5 bases and J lost 6, with 27 bases in between. This clone showed up just a few times. The chain recombines TRBV19 with TRBJ2-3, with unresolved D. Source material: PBMCs. This TCR was recovered from a man younger than 45 in good health and CMV-seropositive. CDR3 DNA sequence: TGTGCCAGTAGTCAAGGCCTGGTGGTAGCCAGAGCATTGGATACGCAGTATTTT. Translated, it gives CASSQGLVVARALDTQYF.